This T cell receptor (beta chain) was recorded in a study of blood T cell repertoires in COVID-19. Trimming took off 7 bases at V and 4 bases at J, with 15 bases between the two ends. The germline gives CDR1 MNHEY, CDR2 SVGAGI. This CDR3 comprises 14 residues. The assay was immunoSEQ multiplex PCR, and TCRdb's table has in-frame clones only and misses some. The sample records roughly 120,000 clones, approximately 86% being singletons. This rearrangement joins TRBV6-5 to TRBJ2-3; no clear D. Input material: peripheral blood. The clonotype originates from a man between 35 and 55 years old with acute or convalescent COVID-19. The CDR3 loop reads CASTSSGRPDTQYF. As DNA, the CDR3 is TGTGCCAGCACTTCTTCTGGCAGGCCAGATACGCAGTATTTT.